The source of this T cell receptor (beta chain) is a study of cytomegalovirus exposure and HLA in healthy donors. Study context: About 180 million T cells yielded approximately 110 million unique TCR beta sequences in earlier analysis.

V lost 0 bases and J lost 0, with 20 bases in between. Germline CDR1 MGHRA, CDR2 YSYEKL. CDR3 length equals 19 residues. Study-level findings and limits: The study put about 180 TCR beta chains on its list as cytomegalovirus-associated. Beyond CMV serostatus, there was no information to go on about immune exposure.

A multiplex PCR was run with 60 Vbeta primers and 13 Jbeta primers. Original processing notes: In a later analysis, about 12 million of 75 million to 85 million unique beta chains occurred in at least two donors. The repertoire was sequenced with immunoSEQ multiplex PCR; TCRdb's copy has only in-frame clones and lacks some. The DNA was the basis for D and trimming; V, J and clone size are from that table. The data show fewer than 200,000 clones, about 85% seen once. About this clone: The antigen is undetermined.

The material sequenced was PBMCs. The sequence was collected from a man between 18 and 35 years old in good health and CMV-seropositive. V and J are TRBV4-1 and TRBJ1-2; D is uncertain. CDR3 DNA sequence: TGCGCCAGCAGCCAAGAAAGTCAACTAACCCTCCTCGCTAACTATGGCTACACCTTC. It specifies CASSQESQLTLLANYGYTF.